The 30 T cell receptor beta chains given below trace back to one sample, sequenced in a study of shared clonotypes between healthy human individuals. The protocol was immunoSEQ multiplex PCR, while the TCRdb copy is restricted to in-frame clones and leaves out a portion. The data contain under 2,000,000 clones, roughly 95% of them seen just once; the ten biggest clones take up around 1%. Cells designated naive CD8 were CD45RO-negative and were positively selected for CCR7, with terminally differentiated effector memory CD45RA+ cells excluded. Input material: naive CD8+ T cells sorted from blood. Every receptor here comes from a man aged 18 to 35 in good health.

The J gene is TRBJ2-7, the V gene TRBV6-5; no reliable D call. The V end was cut by 6 bases, the J end by 2 bases, with 14 bases between. CDR1 is MNHEY and CDR2 is SVGAGI in the germline V gene. The CDR3 spans 14 residues. The CDR3 DNA reads as TGTGCCAGCAGCTTTGGGCCAGGCCCCTACGAGCAGTACTTC. Translation gives CASSFGPGPYEQYF.

This chain connects TRBV6-1 to TRBJ1-2; tentative D call: TRBD1 (5 bases). Trimming took 1 base from V and 5 from J, leaving 14 bases between them. CDR1 and CDR2 from the germline V gene are MNHNS and SASEGT. The CDR3 has 15 residues. Here the CDR3 DNA reads TGTGCCAGCAGTGAAGGAAAGGGGACCATTTATGGCTACACCTTC. Protein sequence: CASSEGKGTIYGYTF.

The rearrangement uses TRBV6-5 and TRBJ2-1; D may be TRBD1 or TRBD2 (5 bases each). Trimming shortened V by 0 bases and J by 7 bases, and 10 bases separated the two germline ends. Germline V CDR1 and CDR2: MNHEY, SVGAGI. This CDR3 comprises 14 residues. The CDR3 DNA reads as TGTGCCAGCAGTTACTCGGTTGGGGGTAATGAGCAGTTCTTC. Residues: CASSYSVGGNEQFF.

V and J are TRBV7-3 and TRBJ2-2, with D maybe TRBD2 (5 bases). Germline-derived CDR1 and CDR2 are SGHTA and FQGTGA. Trimming removed 0 bases at V and 3 bases at J, with 8 bases between. The CDR3 sequence is 15 residues long. CDR3 sequence (DNA): TGTGCCAGCAGCTTAACGTTGAGGGACACCGGGGAGCTGTTTTTT. It yields the protein CASSLTLRDTGELFF.

This clone was picked up one time. The genes are TRBV14 and TRBJ2-1; TRBD2 agrees at 7 bases. The trim removed 4 bases at V and 7 bases at J, leaving 10 bases unmatched. The germline V gene has CDR1 SGHDN and CDR2 FVKESK. The CDR3 sequence is 15 residues long. The CDR3 sequence: CASSPLMGRENEQFF. The CDR3 DNA reads as TGTGCCAGCAGCCCCCTCATGGGGAGGGAAAATGAGCAGTTCTTC. The entire variable domain, with the rest obtained from reference TRBV14 and TRBJ2-1, is as follows: EAGVTQFPSHSVIEKGQTVTLRCDPISGHDNLYWYRRVMGKEIKFLLHFVKESKQDESGMPNNRFLAERTGGTYSTLKVQPAELEDSGVYFCASSPLMGRENEQFFGPGTRLTVL.

The chain joins TRBV4-1 to TRBJ1-1; D is unclear. Germline V gives CDR1 MGHRA, CDR2 YSYEKL. The CDR3 contains 13 residues. V lost 0 bases, J lost 7 bases, and 9 bases lay in between. CDR3 in amino acids: CASSQDLYSEAFF. The CDR3 nucleotides read TGCGCCAGCAGCCAAGATCTGTACAGTGAAGCTTTCTTT.

CDR3 nucleotides: TGTGCCAGCACCCAACCGGAGCTTTGGGCCAACGTCCTGACTTTC. Amino acid sequence: CASTQPELWANVLTF. The rearrangement uses TRBV6-6 and TRBJ2-6; D unclear. Germline values: CDR1 MNHNY, CDR2 SVGAGI (reference sequence). This CDR3 region has 15 residues. The V and J ends lost 7 bases and 5 bases respectively, with 15 bases between them.

J is TRBJ2-1 and V is TRBV30; no reliable D call. V was shortened by 1 base and J by 7 bases, with 20 bases between the two germline ends. This CDR3 is built from 16 residues. Looked up from germline, CDR1 is GTSNPN and CDR2 is SVGIG (reference sequence). The CDR3 reads CAWSDEDEVHGNEQFF. The CDR3 DNA reads as TGTGCCTGGAGTGACGAGGACGAGGTCCATGGTAATGAGCAGTTCTTC.

This clone turned up a few times. This sample also contains other DNA sequences that code for the same CDR3. V gene TRBV5-6 combines with J gene TRBJ2-3; a possible D gene is TRBD2 (5 bases). V was clipped by 0 bases and J by 2 bases, with 7 bases between them. Germline CDR1 SGHDT, CDR2 YYEEEE. This CDR3 has 14 residues. CDR3 DNA: TGTGCCAGCAGCTTGGCGGGGAACACAGATACGCAGTATTTT. It translates to CASSLAGNTDTQYF.

The gene calls are TRBV4-3 and TRBJ2-1; TRBD2 matches 7 bases. V shed 0 bases and J 7 bases; nucleotides not matched to a gene: 9. Germline loops: CDR1 LGHNA, CDR2 YSLEER. This CDR3 has 16 amino acids. This CDR3 is CASSQDVTSEHNEQFF. In DNA, the CDR3 is TGCGCCAGCAGCCAAGATGTCACTAGCGAACATAATGAGCAGTTCTTC.

The J gene is TRBJ2-5, the V gene TRBV4-3, with 7 bases identical to TRBD1. The germline V gene encodes CDR1 LGHNA and CDR2 YSLEER. CDR3 size: 16 residues. V was pared by 0 bases and J by 2 bases, with 6 bases of the junction left unmatched. CDR3 in amino acids: CASSQEGTEQQETQYF. CDR3 DNA: TGCGCCAGCAGCCAAGAGGGGACAGAGCAACAAGAGACCCAGTACTTC.

The chain combines TRBV5-6 with TRBJ1-4, with D unclear. Trimming removed 0 bases at V and 6 bases at J, with 12 bases between. CDR3 length equals 15 residues. CDR1 is SGHDT and CDR2 is YYEEEE in the germline V gene. The CDR3 DNA is TGTGCCAGCAGCTTGGGTGACAATAGTTATGAAAAACTGTTTTTT. It encodes CASSLGDNSYEKLFF.

This chain links TRBV19 with TRBJ1-1; D is ambiguous. This CDR3 region has 16 residues. V was trimmed by 5 bases and J by 3 bases, leaving 19 bases between them. The germline gives CDR1 LNHDA, CDR2 SQIVND (reference sequence). The CDR3 nucleotides read TGTGCCAGTAGTCTCCCCCAACACCGGGAAGACACTGAAGCTTTCTTT. Residues: CASSLPQHREDTEAFF.

CDR3 DNA sequence: TGTGCCAGTAGTATAGACAACGGGGCTGGAAACACCATATATTTT. It yields the protein CASSIDNGAGNTIYF. V is TRBV19 and J is TRBJ1-3; D ambiguous. CDR1 is LNHDA and CDR2 is SQIVND in the germline V gene (reference sequence). The length of the CDR3 is 15 residues. V was shortened by 0 bases and J by 2 bases, with 8 bases between the two germline ends.

The CDR3 protein is CASSQGRNSGNTIYF. Written as DNA, the CDR3 is TGTGCCAGCAGCCAGGGACGAAACTCTGGAAACACCATATATTTT. The chain has TRBV13 and TRBJ1-3, with a tentative D call TRBD1 (5 bases). Looked up from germline, CDR1 is PRHDT and CDR2 is FYEKMQ (reference sequence). Trimming shortened V by 5 bases and J by 0 bases, and 11 bases separated the two germline ends. CDR3 length equals 15 residues.

The V gene is TRBV5-4, the J gene TRBJ2-7, with D maybe TRBD2 (5 bases). V was shortened by 0 bases and J by 6 bases, with 10 bases between the two germline ends. The CDR3 runs 13 residues. Germline V gene lookup returns CDR1 SGHNT and CDR2 YYREEE (reference sequence). Written as DNA, the CDR3 is TGTGCCAGCAGCTTGGCCCCAGGAGGCGAGCAGTACTTC. Amino acids: CASSLAPGGEQYF.

CDR3 bases: TGTGCCAGCAGCTCCGGAAGTAGTCTCAATGAGCAGTTCTTC. Its protein product is CASSSGSSLNEQFF. This chain connects TRBV11-2 to TRBJ2-1; D gene ambiguous. CDR1 is SGHAT, CDR2 FQNNGV, per germline. CDR3 size: 14 residues. V gave up 4 bases and J gave up 6 bases, with 13 bases separating them.

This clone was counted a single time. Other nucleotide sequences in the sample specify the same CDR3. The chain has TRBV27 and TRBJ1-1; D call uncertain. Trimming stripped 6 bases from V and 1 base from J, with 9 bases between. This CDR3 comprises 13 residues. Per the germline V gene, CDR1 is MNHEY and CDR2 is SMNVEV (reference sequence). The chain's CDR3 is CASSLGANTEAFF. The CDR3 coding sequence is TGTGCCAGCAGCCTAGGTGCGAACACTGAAGCTTTCTTT.

The CDR3 is CASSDRGRRTGELFF. The CDR3 DNA sequence: TGTGCCAGCAGTGACAGGGGGCGCCGTACCGGGGAGCTGTTTTTT. This chain uses TRBV6-1 with TRBJ2-2; 8 bases are shared with TRBD1. J gave up 5 bases and V 3 bases, and 5 bases lay outside the gene matches. This CDR3 has 15 amino acids. The germline CDR1 and CDR2 sequences are MNHNS and SASEGT.

This clone was seen only a few times. This same CDR3 is encoded by further DNA sequences in the sample. The chain is built from TRBV4-1 and TRBJ1-3; unclear D gene. Trimming removed 0 bases at V and 0 bases at J, with 6 bases between. The germline V gene encodes CDR1 MGHRA and CDR2 YSYEKL. The CDR3 consists of 15 residues. CDR3 bases: TGCGCCAGCAGCCAAGATCCGGGCTCTGGAAACACCATATATTTT. Translating gives CASSQDPGSGNTIYF.

The gene calls are TRBV5-6 and TRBJ1-6, with D possibly matching TRBD1 (6 bases). Trimming stripped 0 bases from V and 7 bases from J, with 11 bases between. The CDR3 covers 15 residues. CDR1 and CDR2 (germline): SGHDT, YYEEEE. CDR3 sequence: CASSLGDNINSPLHF. DNA of the CDR3: TGTGCCAGCAGCTTGGGGGACAATATCAATTCACCCCTCCACTTT.

With regard to this clone: The same CDR3 also results from other DNA sequences found in this sample. This rearrangement joins TRBV27 to TRBJ1-5; D uncertain. V lost 6 bases, J lost 1 base, and 7 bases lay in between. The length of the CDR3 is 13 residues. Germline loops: CDR1 MNHEY, CDR2 SMNVEV (reference sequence). This chain's CDR3 is CASSLGSNQPQHF. CDR3 in DNA: TGTGCCAGCAGCCTAGGGAGCAATCAGCCCCAGCATTTT.

V gene TRBV4-1 combines with J gene TRBJ2-7, with 8 bases identical to TRBD2. Germline-derived CDR1 and CDR2 are MGHRA and YSYEKL. This CDR3 has 17 amino acids. V lost 0 bases to trimming and J lost 3 bases; unmatched junction nucleotides: 10. The CDR3 nucleotides are TGCGCCAGCAGCCAAGACGGCAGCGGGAGTTCCTACTACGAGCAGTACTTC. It translates to CASSQDGSGSSYYEQYF.

The gene calls are TRBV5-6 and TRBJ1-2, with D possibly matching TRBD1 (6 bases). V lost 0 bases, J lost 6 bases, and 15 bases lay in between. This CDR3 comprises 15 residues. CDR1 SGHDT and CDR2 YYEEEE come from the germline V gene. CDR3 bases: TGTGCCAGCAGCTTGGGTCAGGGGCCCTCCAATGGCTACACCTTC. Translation gives CASSLGQGPSNGYTF.

The V gene is TRBV9, the J gene TRBJ1-5; D uncertain. Germline-derived CDR1 and CDR2 are SGDLS and YYNGEE. This CDR3 has 14 amino acids. Trimming pared 9 bases from V and 0 bases from J, leaving 13 bases between. CDR3 coding DNA: TGTGCCACCATAAAAACGGATAGCAATCAGCCCCAGCATTTT. Translating gives CATIKTDSNQPQHF.

The chain combines TRBV7-6 with TRBJ2-2, with 16 bases fitting TRBD2. V trimming: 2 bases; J trimming: 0 bases; junction bases outside the gene matches: 6. The CDR3 runs to 20 residues. Looked up from germline, CDR1 is SGHVS and CDR2 is FNYEAQ. The CDR3 DNA follows: TGTGCCAGCAGCTTATCTCTGGGACTAGCGGGAGGGCCGAACACCGGGGAGCTGTTTTTT. This translates into CASSLSLGLAGGPNTGELFF.

A remark on this clone: The same CDR3 can be traced to other DNA sequences in this sample. The rearrangement uses TRBV5-1 and TRBJ2-1; D is unresolved. The CDR3 length is 11 residues. The germline V gene has CDR1 SGHRS and CDR2 YFSETQ. The V and J ends lost 2 bases and 9 bases respectively, with 6 bases between them. The DNA for the CDR3 is TGCGCCAGCAGCTTCGGGCTTGAGCAGTTCTTC. Encoded protein: CASSFGLEQFF.

The chain carries TRBV7-9 and TRBJ1-3; the D is unclear. The CDR3 is 12 residues long. Germline-derived CDR1 and CDR2 are SEHNR and FQNEAQ (reference sequence). V lost 6 bases to trimming and J lost 8 bases, with 11 bases between them. This CDR3 is CASRQDKDTIYF. The CDR3 DNA follows: TGTGCCAGCAGACAAGACAAGGACACCATATATTTT. Full variable domain (remainder filled in from reference TRBV7-9 and TRBJ1-3): DTGVSQNPRHKITKRGQNVTFRCDPISEHNRLYWYRQTLGQGPEFLTYFQNEAQLEKSRLLSDRFSAERPKGSFSTLEIQRTEQGDSAMYLCASRQDKDTIYFGEGSWLTVV.

This clone was seen just once. The CDR3 DNA follows: TGTGCTAGTGGTTTGGTAGGGGGGAGAGGAAACACCATATATTTT. This sequence encodes CASGLVGGRGNTIYF. The chain has TRBV12-5 and TRBJ1-3; perhaps TRBD1 as D (6 bases). The CDR3 runs 15 residues. V was cut by 0 bases and J by 4 bases, with 10 bases left in between. Germline CDR1 LGHNT, CDR2 FRNRAP.

The chain employs TRBV5-1 and TRBJ2-1, with D uncertain. V shed 2 bases and J shed 1 base, with 10 bases lying between them. In germline, CDR1 is SGHRS, CDR2 YFSETQ. The CDR3 totals 15 residues. CDR3 in amino acids: CASSFFVDSYNEQFF. The CDR3 DNA reads as TGCGCCAGCAGCTTCTTTGTCGATTCCTACAATGAGCAGTTCTTC.